This T cell receptor (beta chain) originates from a study of T-cell reconstitution after alpha-beta-depleted transplantation in children. General study findings and limits: After transplant, high TCRbeta diversity at day 60 in some patients arose from surviving recipient T cells and thymic progenitors.

Library preparation (for TCRbeta) was performed with unique molecular identifiers. TCRdb analysed the PCR reads with MiXCR anew, one entry per CDR3 protein. The table has about 600,000 distinct CDR3 sequences, around 23% seen once; the top ten hold roughly an eighth. This clonotype was picked up many times. Its target is not known. The germline CDR1 and CDR2 sequences are MNHEY and SVGAGI. Trimming took 2 bases from V and 2 from J, leaving 8 bases between them. This CDR3 contains 14 residues. The specimen comprised PBMCs, mostly from graft donor cells, sampled 360 days after TCRalphabeta/CD19-depleted stem cell transplant. This TCR derives from a boy under two years old who had a stem cell transplant for acute myeloid leukemia, so the T cells may come from the graft donor. The rearrangement links TRBV6-5 to TRBJ2-3, with D unresolved. The CDR3 region has the DNA TGTGCCAGCAGTTACAGGGATCCCACAGATACGCAGTATTTT. Its translation: CASSYRDPTDTQYF.